The present T cell receptor (beta chain) was sequenced within a study of control samples from healthy donors and cancer patients. Germline values: CDR1 LNHDA, CDR2 SQIVND (reference sequence). Trimming cost V 5 bases and J 4 bases, with 6 bases left between them. The CDR3 totals 13 residues. Clones were sequenced by immunoSEQ multiplex PCR, and TCRdb holds only the in-frame ones, with some missing. The repertoire includes tens of thousands of clones, over 80% of them detected once, and approximately 20% sits in the top ten. The sequence came from a man aged 25 to 45 in good health. The chain uses TRBV19 and TRBJ1-6; D call uncertain. The sample taken for sequencing was blood. This chain's CDR3 is CASSFQYNSPLHF. The CDR3 nucleotides are TGTGCCAGTAGTTTCCAATATAATTCACCCCTCCACTTT.